This T cell receptor (beta chain) is drawn from a study of blood T cells in healthy people across ages. CDR1 is SQVTM, CDR2 ANQGSEA, per germline. Between the trimmed V and J ends, which lost 4 bases and 0 bases, there was a span of 9 bases. The CDR3 sequence is 14 residues long. General study points: Expanded clonotype changes were possibly confounded by unknown donor CMV status. Strong correlation was found linking TCR beta diversity to naive T cell percentage. The recorded TCR beta diversity per million T cells decreased in a roughly linear manner with age. Naive CD4+ cell counts and diversity both ran higher in long-lived than in aged donors.

A J-beta primer mix and a sample-barcoded 5' primer were used in a second PCR of about 7 to 12 cycles. TCRdb passed the 5' RACE reads through MiXCR, listing each CDR3 protein once. The sample shows some 1,500,000 distinct CDR3 sequences, 35% to 45% of them seen only once. A note on this clonotype: Its antigen remains unidentified.

This TCR derives from a woman under 30 in good health. This rearrangement joins TRBV29-1 to TRBJ1-4; D is unclear. Sequencing input: blood. The CDR3 loop reads CSVGGLATNEKLFF. CDR3 coding DNA: TGCAGCGTTGGGGGTCTGGCAACTAATGAAAAACTGTTTTTT.